Below, one T cell receptor (beta chain) is given with its context. This record belongs to a study of T cell responses to AZD1222 COVID-19 vaccine. Germline trimming cut 6 bases from V and 2 bases from J; bases unmatched to any gene: 4. The CDR3 covers 13 residues. Germline assignment: CDR1 SNHLY and CDR2 FYNNEI. Clones were read by immunoSEQ multiplex PCR, and TCRdb kept only the in-frame ones, dropping some. The sample has some 120,000 clones, roughly 84% seen once; the top ten hold approximately 6.6%. This chain links TRBV2 with TRBJ2-7; 7 nucleotides line up with TRBD1. This receptor was identified in an adult in good health. Sequencing was performed on peripheral blood, taken on day 0 of AZD1222 vaccination. CDR3 in DNA: TGTGCCAGCAGCCCGGACAGGCCCTACGAGCAGTACTTC. Protein: CASSPDRPYEQYF.